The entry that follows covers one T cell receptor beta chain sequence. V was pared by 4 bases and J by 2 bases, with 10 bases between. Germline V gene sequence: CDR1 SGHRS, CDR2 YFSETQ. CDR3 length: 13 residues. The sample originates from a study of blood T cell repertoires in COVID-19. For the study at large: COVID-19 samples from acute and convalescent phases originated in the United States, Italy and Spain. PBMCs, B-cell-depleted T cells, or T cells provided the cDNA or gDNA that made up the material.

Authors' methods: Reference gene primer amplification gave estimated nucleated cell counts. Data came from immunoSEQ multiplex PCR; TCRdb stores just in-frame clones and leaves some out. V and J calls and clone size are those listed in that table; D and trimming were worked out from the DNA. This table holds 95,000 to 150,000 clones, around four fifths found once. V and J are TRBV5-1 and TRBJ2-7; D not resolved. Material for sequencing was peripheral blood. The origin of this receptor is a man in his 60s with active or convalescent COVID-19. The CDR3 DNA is TGCGCCAGCAGCCTCGACTCGGCCTACGAGCAGTACTTC. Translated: CASSLDSAYEQYF.